Detailed here is one TCR beta chain. This sample was taken from a study of tissue T cells after allogeneic stem cell transplantation. V dropped 4 bases and J dropped 5 bases, with 6 bases sitting between them. This CDR3 region has 10 residues. Looked up from germline, CDR1 is DFQATT and CDR2 is SNEGSKA (reference sequence). Sequencing of TCRbeta CDR3 at survey depth gave sequences and template counts. Only in-frame clones appear in the TCRdb table, and some are missing; sequencing was by immunoSEQ multiplex PCR. Of about 3,600 clones listed, around 67% are singletons. Adult allogeneic hematopoietic cell transplant recipients with steroid-refractory graft-versus-host disease were prospectively enrolled for research autopsy.

The chain is built from TRBV20-1 and TRBJ2-7; no clear D gene. The source of this sequence is a male patient of 60 years or more with steroid-refractory graft-versus-host disease after an allogeneic stem cell transplant. Certain T cells may be donor cells from the graft. The sequences come from left colon tissue, collected at autopsy. This chain's CDR3 is CSATGDEQYF. The CDR3 region has the DNA TGCAGTGCTACTGGGGACGAGCAGTACTTC.